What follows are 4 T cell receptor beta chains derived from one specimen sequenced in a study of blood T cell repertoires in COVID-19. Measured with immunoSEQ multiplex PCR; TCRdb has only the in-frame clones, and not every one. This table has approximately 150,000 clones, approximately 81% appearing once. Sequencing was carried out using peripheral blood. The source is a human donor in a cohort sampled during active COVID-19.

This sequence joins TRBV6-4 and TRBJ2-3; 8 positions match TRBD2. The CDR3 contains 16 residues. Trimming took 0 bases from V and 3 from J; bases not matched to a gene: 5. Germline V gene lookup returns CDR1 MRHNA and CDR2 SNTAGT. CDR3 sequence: CASSDSVSGITDTQYF. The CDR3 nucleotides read TGTGCCAGCAGTGACTCAGTTAGCGGGATAACAGATACGCAGTATTTT.

CDR3 sequence reads: CASSRLGDREETQYF. The DNA of the CDR3 is TGTGCCAGCAGTCGCCTCGGGGACAGGGAAGAGACCCAGTACTTC. The chain combines TRBV6-2 or TRBV6-3 with TRBJ2-5; 9 bases match TRBD1. The trim removed 5 bases at V and 3 bases at J, leaving 7 bases unmatched. Per the germline V gene, CDR1 is MNHEY and CDR2 is SVGEGT. This CDR3 comprises 15 residues.

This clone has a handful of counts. CDR3 amino acids: CASSLGPRGTGNTIYF. CDR3 nucleotides: TGTGCCAGCAGCTTAGGGCCACGGGGAACTGGAAACACCATATATTTT. The chain uses TRBV7-8 and TRBJ1-3; unclear D gene. CDR1 and CDR2 (germline): SGHVS, FQNEAQ. The V end lost 1 base, the J end lost 2 bases, and 12 bases lay between the germline ends. This CDR3 is built from 16 residues.

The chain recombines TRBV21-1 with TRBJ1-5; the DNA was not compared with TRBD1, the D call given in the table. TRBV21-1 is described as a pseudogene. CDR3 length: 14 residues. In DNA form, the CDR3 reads TGTGCCAGCAGCAAAGCGGCAGGGGGTCAGCCCCAGCATTTT. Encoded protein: CASSKAAGGQPQHF.